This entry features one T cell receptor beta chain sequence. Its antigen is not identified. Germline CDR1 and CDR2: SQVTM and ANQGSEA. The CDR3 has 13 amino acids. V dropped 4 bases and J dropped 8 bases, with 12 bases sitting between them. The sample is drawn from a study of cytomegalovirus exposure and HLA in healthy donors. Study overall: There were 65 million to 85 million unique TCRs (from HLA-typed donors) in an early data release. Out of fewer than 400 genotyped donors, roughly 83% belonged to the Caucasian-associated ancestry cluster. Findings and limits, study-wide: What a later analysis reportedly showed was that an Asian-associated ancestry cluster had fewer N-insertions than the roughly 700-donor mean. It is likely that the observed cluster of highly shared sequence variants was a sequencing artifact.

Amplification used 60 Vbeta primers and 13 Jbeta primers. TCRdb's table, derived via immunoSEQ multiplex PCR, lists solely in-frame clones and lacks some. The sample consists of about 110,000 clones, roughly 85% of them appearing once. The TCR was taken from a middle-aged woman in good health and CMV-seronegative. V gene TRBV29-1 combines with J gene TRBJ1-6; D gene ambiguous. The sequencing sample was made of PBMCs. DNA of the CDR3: TGCAGCGTTGGGCGGGATCTGGATTCACCCCTCCACTTT. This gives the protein CSVGRDLDSPLHF.